This T cell receptor (beta chain) was found in a study of PD-1 blockade in classical Hodgkin lymphoma. Clones were read by immunoSEQ multiplex PCR, and TCRdb kept only the in-frame ones, dropping some. This repertoire shows roughly 46,000 clones, about 75% found once; its top ten account for 9.5% to 15%. The CDR3 is made up of 14 amino acids. Germline V lookup: CDR1 MNHEY, CDR2 SVGAGI. Trimming removed 6 bases from V and 4 bases from J; junction bases left unmatched: 5. A few counts support this clone. The sample's time point: cycle 4 day 1 (C4D1), after five to seven weeks of nivolumab. Each patient experienced a relapse that followed autologous stem cell transplantation, and brentuximab vedotin exposure varied.

Sequences were derived from peripheral blood mononuclear cells (PBMCs), sampled before the fourth cycle of nivolumab. The rearrangement links TRBV6-5 to TRBJ1-4, with 7 bases matching TRBD1. This TCR derives from a human donor with classical Hodgkin lymphoma. DNA for the CDR3: TGTGCCAGCAGGACGGGGACAGTTAATGAAAAACTGTTTTTT. Protein product: CASRTGTVNEKLFF.